The sequence of this TCR beta chain was determined in a study of T cell repertoires in aging, cancer and after chemotherapy. Peripheral blood genomic DNA, not sorted cells or RNA, was the template. This clonotype was detected only a few times. A mixed TRB-A/B primer pool amplified rearranged TRB by multiplex touch-down PCR. TCRdb analysed the multiplex PCR reads with MiXCR anew, one entry per CDR3 protein. Counted here are more than 9,500 distinct CDR3 sequences, 30% to 45% occurring once; the ten biggest clones make up roughly a tenth. The clonotype originates from a human donor in good health. Sequencing was performed on blood.

CDR3 nucleotide sequence: TGTGCCAGCAGCTTAGGGGCTAGCGGGAGACTCTCCAATACGCAGTATTTT. Translated: CASSLGASGRLSNTQYF. The rearrangement links TRBV11-1 to TRBJ2-3; 10 bases fit TRBD2. V shed 1 base and J 7 bases; nucleotides not matched to a gene: 11. Germline V gene lookup returns CDR1 SGHAT and CDR2 FQDESV (reference sequence). This CDR3 region has 17 residues.